These 14 T cell receptor beta chains came from one sample sequenced in a study of CD8 T cells in Susac syndrome. cDNA came from approximately 0.5 to 1 ug RNA primed by random hexamers. MiXCR, run by TCRdb on the immunoSEQ multiplex PCR reads, gives a single entry per CDR3 protein. Among about 110,000 distinct CDR3 sequences listed, about 95% were seen once. The sequencing sample was made of CD4+ T cells from PBMCs. The receptors were gathered from a human donor in good health.

The V and J genes are TRBV9 and TRBJ2-5; 9 positions match TRBD2. Per germline, CDR1 SGDLS and CDR2 YYNGEE. CDR3 length: 15 amino acids. V trimming: 1 base; J trimming: 5 bases; junction bases outside the gene matches: 6. The CDR3 reads CASSVKASGEETQYF. The CDR3 bases are TGTGCCAGCAGCGTAAAGGCTAGCGGGGAGGAGACCCAGTACTTC. The whole variable domain, remainder taken from reference TRBV9 and TRBJ2-5, is DSGVTQTPKHLITATGQRVTLRCSPRSGDLSVYWYQQSLDQGLQFLIQYYNGEERAKGNILERFSAQQFPDLHSELNLSSLELGDSALYFCASSVKASGEETQYFGPGTRLLVL.

On this clonotype itself: The junction and the germline gene differ at one end; a read error may be behind it. The rearrangement uses TRBV5-1 and TRBJ2-3; D is ambiguous. The CDR3 sequence is 14 residues long. Germline V CDR1 and CDR2: SGHRS, YFSETQ. The DNA for the CDR3 is TGTGCCAGCAGTTTAGGCGGTGGCACAGATACGCAGTATTTT. Protein product: CASSLGGGTDTQYF. Full variable domain (rest looked up from reference TRBV5-1 and TRBJ2-3): KAGVTQTPRYLIKTRGQQVTLSCSPISGHRSVSWYQQTPGQGLQFLFEYFSETQRNKGNFPGRFSGRQFSNSRSEMNVSTLELGDSALYLCASSLGGGTDTQYFGPGTRLTVL.

The rearrangement links TRBV4-1 to TRBJ2-3; 14 nucleotides align to TRBD2. The germline gives CDR1 MGHRA, CDR2 YSYEKL. This CDR3 comprises 18 residues. The junction had 5 bases not matched to a gene; V was cut back by 0 bases and J by 3 bases. The CDR3 here is CASSQESTSGGETDTQYF. CDR3 nucleotides: TGCGCCAGCAGCCAAGAGTCGACTAGCGGGGGGGAGACAGATACGCAGTATTTT.

This clonotype came up a few times. The V gene is TRBV2, the J gene TRBJ1-1; D is ambiguous. Trimming left V 2 bases short and J 8 bases short, with 18 bases between. This CDR3 contains 15 residues. In germline, CDR1 is SNHLY, CDR2 FYNNEI. The CDR3 DNA reads as TGTGCCAGCAGTGAAAGGGCAGTAAGTAAGGACGAAGCTTTCTTT. Its translation: CASSERAVSKDEAFF.

The CDR3 DNA reads TGTGCCAGCAGCCAAGATGGGCGGTTTGGCTACACCTTC. Translation: CASSQDGRFGYTF. V is TRBV3-1 and J is TRBJ1-2; D ambiguous. Per germline, CDR1 LGHDT and CDR2 YNNKEL (reference sequence). The CDR3 extends over 13 amino acids. Trimming took off 0 bases at V and 7 bases at J, with 9 bases between the two ends.

The genes are TRBV5-6 and TRBJ2-5; TRBD1 aligns across 11 bases. Germline V CDR1 and CDR2: SGHDT, YYEEEE. Trimming removed 0 bases from V and 5 bases from J; junction bases left unmatched: 3. This CDR3 region has 15 residues. The CDR3 DNA reads as TGTGCCAGCAGCTTGGGGGGACAGGGGGGCGAGACCCAGTACTTC. It translates to CASSLGGQGGETQYF. Supplemented by reference TRBV5-6 and TRBJ2-5, the full variable domain reads DAGVTQSPTHLIKTRGQQVTLRCSPKSGHDTVSWYQQALGQGPQFIFQYYEEEERQRGNFPDRFSGHQFPNYSSELNVNALLLGDSALYLCASSLGGQGGETQYFGPGTRLLVL.

The rearrangement joins TRBV2 to TRBJ1-4; TRBD1 matches 7 bases. The V and J ends lost 2 bases and 3 bases, in that order; junction bases with no gene match: 9. Germline-derived CDR1 and CDR2 are SNHLY and FYNNEI. The CDR3 is 17 amino acids. The CDR3 reads CASSESNWDSSNEKLFF. The DNA for the CDR3 is TGTGCCAGCAGTGAATCCAATTGGGACAGCTCTAATGAAAAACTGTTTTTT.

The rearrangement uses TRBV6-1 and TRBJ2-5, with a tentative D call TRBD1 (5 bases). This CDR3 is built from 16 residues. V lost 6 bases to trimming and J lost 0 bases, with 17 bases between them. From germline, CDR1 is MNHNS and CDR2 SASEGT. As DNA, the CDR3 is TGTGCCAGCAGGGAACGACAGAACCCGTACCAAGAGACCCAGTACTTC. This translates into CASRERQNPYQETQYF.

This chain joins TRBV3-1 and TRBJ2-7; D perhaps matches TRBD2 (6 bases). CDR1 is LGHDT, CDR2 YNNKEL, per germline (reference sequence). The V end was cut by 1 base, the J end by 6 bases, with 13 bases between. The CDR3 runs 14 residues. The DNA of the CDR3 is TGTGCCAGCAGCCAAGCAGGGCGGGGTGGCGAGCAGTACTTC. This encodes CASSQAGRGGEQYF.

This chain links TRBV5-4 with TRBJ1-3; D is perhaps TRBD1 (5 bases). V was shortened by 0 bases and J by 0 bases, with 7 bases between the two germline ends. The CDR3 is 15 residues long. Germline lookup yields CDR1 SGHNT and CDR2 YYREEE (reference sequence). The CDR3 is CASSLVQGSGNTIYF. The CDR3 DNA reads as TGTGCCAGCAGCTTGGTGCAGGGCTCTGGAAACACCATATATTTT.

The chain employs TRBV19 and TRBJ2-5; D gene uncertain. V lost 4 bases to trimming and J lost 5 bases, with 14 bases between them. This CDR3 contains 14 residues. From germline, CDR1 is LNHDA and CDR2 SQIVND (reference sequence). CDR3 sequence reads: CASSRSDTRETQYF. The CDR3 DNA reads TGTGCCAGTAGTAGGTCGGATACCCGGGAGACCCAGTACTTC.

The gene calls are TRBV29-1 and TRBJ2-1, with TRBD1 as a possible D gene (8 bases). The germline V gene has CDR1 SQVTM and CDR2 ANQGSEA. The CDR3 has 13 amino acids. V lost 3 bases and J 8 bases, leaving 14 bases between the germline ends. CDR3 sequence: CSVDRQGRDEQFF. The DNA of the CDR3 is TGCAGCGTTGACCGACAGGGGAGGGATGAGCAGTTCTTC.

This rearrangement joins TRBV4-1 to TRBJ2-7; tentatively, D is TRBD2 (5 bases). The CDR3 is made up of 14 amino acids. In germline, CDR1 is MGHRA, CDR2 YSYEKL. Trimming left V 2 bases short and J 2 bases short, with 10 bases between. DNA for the CDR3: TGCGCCAGCAGCCAACTGTTGGAGGCCTACGAGCAGTACTTC. It translates to CASSQLLEAYEQYF.

This clonotype was recorded once. This rearrangement joins TRBV5-1 to TRBJ1-1, with 9 bases identical to TRBD1. The CDR3 has 15 residues. Germline V gene lookup returns CDR1 SGHRS and CDR2 YFSETQ. The V and J ends lost 4 bases and 4 bases, in that order; junction bases with no gene match: 8. In DNA form, the CDR3 reads TGCGCCAGCAGCCTGGAAGGGACAGGGACCACTGAAGCTTTCTTT. Its translation: CASSLEGTGTTEAFF.